The 14 T cell receptor beta chains reported below all come from one sample, sequenced in a study of T cells in Graves' hyperthyroidism and ophthalmopathy. Template material for amplifying TCR beta CDR3 regions consisted of RNA transcripts. The study used the HTBI primer set for a first-round RT-PCR of the TCR CDR3. Each CDR3 protein gets one entry after TCRdb re-called the multiplex PCR reads with MiXCR. This table holds about 540,000 distinct CDR3 sequences, under 60% found once. Sequenced material: peripheral blood or thyroid tissue (not recorded which). All receptors come from a woman between 18 and 29 years old with Graves' hyperthyroidism.

The chain couples TRBV6-1 to TRBJ2-7; 16 nucleotides align to TRBD2. This CDR3 comprises 19 residues. V was pared by 5 bases and J by 6 bases, with 16 bases of the junction left unmatched. Per the germline V gene, CDR1 is MNHNS and CDR2 is SASEGT. CDR3 DNA sequence: TGTGCCAGCAGTCCTGGACAGGCGGGACTAGCGGGAGGGTATCTCGAGCAGTACTTC. It encodes CASSPGQAGLAGGYLEQYF.

This clonotype showed up just once. The rearrangement links TRBV6-2 or TRBV6-3 to TRBJ2-7; D may correspond to TRBD1 or TRBD2 (5 bases each). The CDR3 covers 13 residues. Trimming removed 11 bases from V and 6 bases from J, with 20 bases in between. CDR1 MNHEY and CDR2 SVGEGT come from the germline V gene. The CDR3 protein is CASSGTWVAEQYF. In DNA, the CDR3 is TGTGCCTCGTCCGGGACGTGGGTGGCCGAGCAGTACTTC.

This clonotype was counted at least ten times. The chain is built from TRBV12-3 or TRBV12-4 and TRBJ1-5, with TRBD1 as a possible D gene (5 bases). V dropped 5 bases and J dropped 7 bases, with 12 bases sitting between them. The CDR3 has 13 residues. The CDR3 DNA is TGTGCCAGCAGTGCCGACAGCCAACAGCCCCAGCATTTT. This codes for CASSADSQQPQHF.

A note on this clonotype: A junction end diverges from the germline sequence, so it may reflect a read error. The chain employs TRBV15 and TRBJ2-6, with D unresolved. The CDR3 runs to 14 residues. CDR1 is LNHNV, CDR2 YYDKDF, per germline (reference sequence). CDR3 sequence reads: CATSRASWPGTEAF. The CDR3 DNA reads as TGTGCCACCAGCAGGGCCTCGTGGCCCGGTACTGAAGCTTTC.

This rearrangement joins TRBV7-8 to TRBJ1-5; D gene ambiguous. V shed 3 bases and J shed 4 bases, with 7 bases lying between them. From germline, CDR1 is SGHVS and CDR2 FQNEAQ. This CDR3 contains 13 residues. The CDR3 DNA is TGTGCCAGCAGCTTTATACGGAATCAGCCCCAGCATTTT. It specifies CASSFIRNQPQHF.

The V call is TRBV9, the J call TRBJ2-7, with D unresolved. The CDR3 length is 14 residues. CDR1 and CDR2 (germline): SGDLS, YYNGEE. Trimming stripped 4 bases from V and 0 bases from J, with 11 bases between. CDR3 residues: CASSQTASSYEQYF. In DNA form, the CDR3 reads TGTGCCAGCAGCCAAACGGCCAGCTCCTACGAGCAGTACTTC.

The chain couples TRBV2 to TRBJ1-2; D is undetermined. The CDR3 has 13 residues. CDR1 and CDR2 (germline): SNHLY, FYNNEI. V was pared by 5 bases and J by 8 bases, with 15 bases between. CDR3 DNA sequence: TGTGCCAGCAGTTTAAATATGGGTCGGGGCTACACCTTC. It translates to CASSLNMGRGYTF. Full variable domain (remainder filled in from reference TRBV2 and TRBJ1-2): EPEVTQTPSHQVTQMGQEVILRCVPISNHLYFYWYRQILGQKVEFLVSFYNNEISEKSEIFDDQFSVERPDGSNFTLKIRSTKLEDSAMYFCASSLNMGRGYTFGSGTRLTVV.

The chain links TRBV29-1 to TRBJ1-5; 7 bases line up with TRBD1. CDR1 is SQVTM, CDR2 ANQGSEA, per germline. V lost 8 bases to trimming and J lost 4 bases; unmatched junction nucleotides: 8. The CDR3 has 13 amino acids. The CDR3 region is CSILTGWNQPQHF. Here the CDR3 DNA reads TGCAGCATCCTGACAGGGTGGAATCAGCCCCAGCATTTT.

This sequence joins TRBV7-9 and TRBJ1-2, with D unclear. CDR1 and CDR2 from the germline V gene are SEHNR and FQNEAQ (reference sequence). V was clipped by 5 bases and J by 8 bases, with 18 bases between them. CDR3 length: 14 residues. The DNA of the CDR3 is TGTGCCAGCAGCCAAGAATTACAGCTGGTGGGCTACACCTTC. This sequence encodes CASSQELQLVGYTF.

The chain carries TRBV24-1 and TRBJ2-5, with 8 bases identical to TRBD1. CDR1 is KGHDR, CDR2 SFDVKD, per germline. The CDR3 sequence is 16 residues long. The V gene end was trimmed by 6 bases and the J gene end by 2 bases; junction bases not matched to a gene: 10. This CDR3 is CATSPTGDAIQETQYF. For the CDR3, the DNA is TGTGCCACCAGTCCGACAGGGGACGCGATTCAAGAGACCCAGTACTTC.

This clonotype has just a few counts. The V call is TRBV20-1, the J call TRBJ2-7, with D possibly matching TRBD1 (6 bases). The germline CDR1 and CDR2 sequences are DFQATT and SNEGSKA (reference sequence). The CDR3 is 13 amino acids. V gave up 7 bases and J gave up 5 bases, with 18 bases separating them. CDR3 residues: CSVTTGYRNEQYF. The CDR3 DNA sequence: TGCAGTGTTACAACAGGGTATCGGAACGAGCAGTACTTC.

This clonotype was picked up many times. The chain has TRBV10-3 and TRBJ1-6; no clear D. The CDR3 length is 14 residues. The germline V gene has CDR1 ENHRY and CDR2 SYGVKD. V lost 9 bases and J lost 7, with 16 bases in between. The chain's CDR3 is CAIALEFGNSPLHF. DNA of the CDR3: TGTGCCATTGCGTTGGAATTTGGGAATTCACCCCTCCACTTT.

V gene TRBV19 combines with J gene TRBJ1-6, with 12 nucleotides matching TRBD1. The CDR3 loop spans 15 amino acids. Germline V gives CDR1 LNHDA, CDR2 SQIVND (reference sequence). The V gene end was trimmed by 3 bases and the J gene end by 8 bases; junction bases not matched to a gene: 2. In DNA form, the CDR3 reads TGTGCCAGTAGTATCCGGGACAGGGGGCATTCACCCCTCCACTTT. Translation gives CASSIRDRGHSPLHF.

This clonotype was picked up one time. This rearrangement joins TRBV7-9 to TRBJ1-3; no clear D. V lost 4 bases and J lost 8, with 6 bases in between. The V gene's germline CDR1 is SEHNR and CDR2 FQNEAQ (reference sequence). This CDR3 is built from 11 residues. The CDR3 DNA is TGTGCCAGCAGCTCCCGGGACACCATATATTTT. Its translation is CASSSRDTIYF.